This record looks at one TCR beta chain sequence and its context. What it binds is unknown. These data come from a study of beta chain features in type 1 diabetes. Broader study findings: Whatever favoring of shorter templates PCR might show would apply equally to patients and controls.

Germline V gene lookup returns CDR1 SGDLS and CDR2 YYNGEE. V was pared by 0 bases and J by 9 bases, with 7 bases between. There are 13 residues in the CDR3. Every bit of the isolated RNA underwent reverse transcription, so sequencing read expressed TCRB transcripts. Method: immunoSEQ multiplex PCR; TCRdb's copy keeps in-frame clones and lacks some. Of hundreds of thousands of clones listed, about an eighth are singletons. Sequenced input: naive CD4+ T cells from blood. The receptor was isolated from a woman aged 18-29 years in good health. The chain employs TRBV9 and TRBJ1-6; D uncertain. CDR3 sequence: CASSVAAGSPLHF. The CDR3 region has the DNA TGTGCCAGCAGCGTAGCGGCTGGTTCACCCCTCCACTTT.